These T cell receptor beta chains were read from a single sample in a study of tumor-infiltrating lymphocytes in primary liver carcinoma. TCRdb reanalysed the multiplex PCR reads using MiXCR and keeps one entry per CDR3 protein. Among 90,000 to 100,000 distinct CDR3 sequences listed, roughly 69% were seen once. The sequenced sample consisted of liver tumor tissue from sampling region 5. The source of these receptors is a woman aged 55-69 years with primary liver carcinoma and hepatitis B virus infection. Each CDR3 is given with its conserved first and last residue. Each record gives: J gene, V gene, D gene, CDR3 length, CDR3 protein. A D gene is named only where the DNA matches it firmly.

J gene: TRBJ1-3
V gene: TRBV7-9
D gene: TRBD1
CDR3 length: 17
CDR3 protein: CASSLAQGAYSGNTLYF

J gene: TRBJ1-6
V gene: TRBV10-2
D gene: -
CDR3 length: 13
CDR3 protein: CASSGHSGLPPHF

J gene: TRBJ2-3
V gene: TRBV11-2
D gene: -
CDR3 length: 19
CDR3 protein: CASSLERVGECRIKDTQYF

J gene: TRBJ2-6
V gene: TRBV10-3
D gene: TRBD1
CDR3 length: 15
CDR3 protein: CAISGGQARANVLTF

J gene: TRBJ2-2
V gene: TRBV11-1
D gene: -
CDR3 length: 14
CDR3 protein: CAGRPSLDTGELFF

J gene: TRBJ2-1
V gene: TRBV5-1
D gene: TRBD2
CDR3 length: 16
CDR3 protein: CASTLDPSGTYNEQFF

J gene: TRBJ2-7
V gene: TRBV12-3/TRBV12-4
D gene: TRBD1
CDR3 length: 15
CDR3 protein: CVSSFMGQGMAGQYF

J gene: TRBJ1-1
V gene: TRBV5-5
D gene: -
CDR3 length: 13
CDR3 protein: CASSGGSNTEAFF

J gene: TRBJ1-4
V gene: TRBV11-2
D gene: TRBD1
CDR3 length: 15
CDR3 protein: CASSFWTGAYEKLFF

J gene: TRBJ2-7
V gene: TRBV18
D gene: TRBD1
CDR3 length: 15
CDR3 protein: CASSGTGTGSHEQYF

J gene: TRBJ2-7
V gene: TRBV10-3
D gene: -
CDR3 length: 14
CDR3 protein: CAIRDFTTSYEQYF